Presented here are 13 T cell receptor beta chains from one specimen sequenced in a study of identical twins. TCRdb analysed the 5' RACE reads with MiXCR anew, one entry per CDR3 protein. The table lists roughly 770,000 distinct CDR3 sequences, 18% of them singletons, with 13% in the top ten. These data were also filed under a second study, of T cells expressing NK-cell markers.

Specimen: PBMCs. Every receptor here comes from a woman aged 18-29 years in good health.

In this sample, this clonotype turned up a few times. The CDR3 spells CASSPGWAEAFF. CDR3 DNA sequence: TGTGCCAGCAGCCCGGGTTGGGCTGAAGCTTTCTTT. This chain joins TRBV5-5 and TRBJ1-1; D gene uncertain. V shed 4 bases and J shed 6 bases, with 10 bases lying between them. Germline V gives CDR1 SGHKS, CDR2 YYEKEE (reference sequence). CDR3 length: 12 amino acids.

The rearrangement links TRBV7-9 to TRBJ2-2, with D unclear. The CDR3 has 12 residues. V was pared by 3 bases and J by 7 bases, with 6 bases between. Germline V CDR1 and CDR2: SEHNR, FQNEAQ (reference sequence). Written as DNA, the CDR3 is TGTGCCAGCAGCTTCCCAGGCGGGGAGCTGTTTTTT. Amino acid sequence: CASSFPGGELFF.

The CDR3 sequence: CSVGRDPSTDTQYF. CDR3 nucleotides: TGCAGCGTTGGCCGCGACCCTTCCACAGATACGCAGTATTTT. This chain connects TRBV29-1 to TRBJ2-3; D remains unclear. The germline CDR1 and CDR2 sequences are SQVTM and ANQGSEA. This CDR3 is built from 14 residues. V lost 4 bases and J lost 2, with 13 bases in between.

This clonotype showed up many times. The V and J genes are TRBV5-1 and TRBJ2-3; D not resolved. CDR3 length equals 12 residues. V was trimmed by 1 base and J by 4 bases, leaving 4 bases between them. Germline assignment: CDR1 SGHRS and CDR2 YFSETQ. CDR3 coding DNA: TGCGCCAGCAGCTTGACGGCAGATACGCAGTATTTT. It is translated as CASSLTADTQYF.

This clonotype was observed a handful of times. The CDR3 region is CASSSITGRDEQFF. The DNA of the CDR3 is TGTGCCAGCAGCAGCATAACAGGGCGCGATGAGCAGTTCTTC. This chain uses TRBV13 with TRBJ2-1; D may be TRBD1 (6 bases). Trimming took 5 bases from V and 8 from J, leaving 16 bases between them. Germline V CDR1 and CDR2: PRHDT, FYEKMQ (reference sequence). CDR3 length: 14 amino acids.

The V gene is TRBV12-3 or TRBV12-4, the J gene TRBJ1-5; D is possibly TRBD1 (5 bases). The CDR3 sequence is 14 residues long. V was clipped by 6 bases and J by 4 bases, with 13 bases between them. DNA for the CDR3: TGTGCCAGCAGACACCCCGCAGGGAATCAGCCCCAGCATTTT. This sequence encodes CASRHPAGNQPQHF.

V is TRBV27 and J is TRBJ2-2; D gene ambiguous. CDR1 is MNHEY, CDR2 SMNVEV, per germline (reference sequence). V lost 5 bases, J lost 3 bases, and 16 bases lay in between. CDR3 length equals 16 residues. The CDR3 sequence: CASSPQLGTDTGELFF. The CDR3 DNA is TGTGCCAGCAGTCCCCAGTTGGGAACGGACACCGGGGAGCTGTTTTTT.

The rearrangement uses TRBV20-1 and TRBJ1-1; D not resolved. Germline values: CDR1 DFQATT, CDR2 SNEGSKA (reference sequence). The CDR3 is 10 amino acids. V was clipped by 3 bases and J by 7 bases, with 6 bases between them. DNA for the CDR3: TGCAGTGCTAGTACTGTTGAAGCTTTCTTT. This encodes CSASTVEAFF.

The V and J genes are TRBV5-1 and TRBJ1-2; weak D call: TRBD1 (5 bases). The CDR3 extends over 13 amino acids. Germline V gene lookup returns CDR1 SGHRS and CDR2 YFSETQ. The germline V and J ends were trimmed by 0 bases and 6 bases, with 9 bases remaining between them. The CDR3 reads CASSLGDGHGYTF. The CDR3 DNA reads TGCGCCAGCAGCTTGGGGGACGGGCATGGCTACACCTTC.

A few counts support this clonotype. The V and J genes are TRBV29-1 and TRBJ2-1, with TRBD2 as a possible D gene (6 bases). CDR3 length equals 14 residues. In germline, CDR1 is SQVTM, CDR2 ANQGSEA. Trimming left V 6 bases short and J 0 bases short, with 12 bases between. CDR3 nucleotides: TGCAGCGTAGGGGAGCGGGTCTCCTACAATGAGCAGTTCTTC. Amino acid sequence: CSVGERVSYNEQFF.

This clonotype occurred many times. J is TRBJ2-3 and V is TRBV10-3, with 10 bases that match TRBD1. Germline V gene sequence: CDR1 ENHRY, CDR2 SYGVKD. The CDR3 covers 15 residues. Trimming removed 4 bases from V and 1 base from J; junction bases left unmatched: 2. The CDR3 bases are TGTGCCATCAGTGTTGGGACAGGGGGCACAGATACGCAGTATTTT. Encoded protein: CAISVGTGGTDTQYF.

V gene TRBV29-1 combines with J gene TRBJ1-1; D unclear. CDR3 length: 12 amino acids. The V and J ends lost 4 bases and 0 bases respectively, with 6 bases between them. Germline CDR1 and CDR2: SQVTM and ANQGSEA. The CDR3 sequence: CSVVKLNTEAFF. CDR3 coding DNA: TGCAGCGTTGTTAAGTTGAACACTGAAGCTTTCTTT.

This chain joins TRBV6-5 and TRBJ2-3; D remains unclear. V dropped 0 bases and J dropped 2 bases, with 6 bases sitting between them. Germline values: CDR1 MNHEY, CDR2 SVGAGI. The length of the CDR3 is 14 residues. CDR3 DNA: TGTGCCAGCAGTTACTCATCCACCACAGATACGCAGTATTTT. Its protein is CASSYSSTTDTQYF.